The sample holds a few counts of the clone carrying this TCR beta chain. Antigen specificity is unknown. RNA transcripts provided the source from which TCR beta CDR3 regions were amplified. Researchers ran a first-round RT-PCR on the TCR CDR3 using the HTBI primer set. One entry per CDR3 protein, called by TCRdb with MiXCR from the multiplex PCR reads. The table lists about 840,000 distinct CDR3 sequences, roughly 40% of them singletons. Reasons for excluding patients were uncontrolled infection, other autoimmune disease, pregnancy or lactation. The CDR3 is 15 amino acids. V was trimmed by 3 bases and J by 2 bases, leaving 15 bases between them. Looked up from germline, CDR1 is SGHRS and CDR2 is YFSETQ. This entry is derived from a study of T cells in Graves' hyperthyroidism and ophthalmopathy. Study as a whole: Peripheral blood specimens were obtained at initial diagnosis, prior to any treatment.

Points from the study as a whole: Most thyroid clonotypes expanded above 0.001 appeared in blood too.

The chain recombines TRBV5-1 with TRBJ2-7; D not resolved. Input material: blood. The TCR sequence derives from a young man with Graves' hyperthyroidism. CDR3 sequence reads: CASSSHLDAPYEQYF. The CDR3 nucleotides are TGCGCCAGCAGCTCGCACCTGGACGCCCCCTACGAGCAGTACTTC. The whole variable domain, remainder taken from reference TRBV5-1 and TRBJ2-7, is KAGVTQTPRYLIKTRGQQVTLSCSPISGHRSVSWYQQTPGQGLQFLFEYFSETQRNKGNFPGRFSGRQFSNSRSEMNVSTLELGDSALYLCASSSHLDAPYEQYFGPGTRLTVT.